The clone carrying this TCR beta chain was counted at least ten times. The data derive from a study of identical twins. V shed 1 base, J shed 2 bases, and the junction held 5 bases outside the gene matches. The length of the CDR3 is 15 residues. Germline CDR1 reads DFQATT; CDR2 reads SNEGSKA (reference sequence). TCRdb reanalysed the 5' RACE reads using MiXCR and keeps one entry per CDR3 protein. The table records 350,000 to 450,000 distinct CDR3 sequences, less than 20% of them present only once. Sequencing used naive T cells sorted from blood. The source is a man in his fifties or sixties in good health. This sequence joins TRBV20-1 and TRBJ2-1; 7 nucleotides match TRBD1. The CDR3 coding sequence is TGCAGTGCTAGAGTCGGGGACAGACCCTACAATGAGCAGTTCTTC. Translated: CSARVGDRPYNEQFF.